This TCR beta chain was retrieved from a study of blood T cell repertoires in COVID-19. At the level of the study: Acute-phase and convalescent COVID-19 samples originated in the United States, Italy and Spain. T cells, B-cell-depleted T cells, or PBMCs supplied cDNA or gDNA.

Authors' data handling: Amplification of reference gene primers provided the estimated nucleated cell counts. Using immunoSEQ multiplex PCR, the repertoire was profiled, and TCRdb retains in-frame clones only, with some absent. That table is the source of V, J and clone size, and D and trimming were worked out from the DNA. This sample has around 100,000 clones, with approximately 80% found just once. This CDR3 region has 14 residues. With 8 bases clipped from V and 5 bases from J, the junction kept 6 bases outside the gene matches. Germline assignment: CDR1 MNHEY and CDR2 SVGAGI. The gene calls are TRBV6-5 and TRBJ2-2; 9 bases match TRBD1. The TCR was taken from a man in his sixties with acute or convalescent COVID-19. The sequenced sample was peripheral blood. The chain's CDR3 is CASHPGQGTGELFF. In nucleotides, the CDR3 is TGTGCCAGCCACCCGGGACAGGGAACCGGGGAGCTGTTTTTT.